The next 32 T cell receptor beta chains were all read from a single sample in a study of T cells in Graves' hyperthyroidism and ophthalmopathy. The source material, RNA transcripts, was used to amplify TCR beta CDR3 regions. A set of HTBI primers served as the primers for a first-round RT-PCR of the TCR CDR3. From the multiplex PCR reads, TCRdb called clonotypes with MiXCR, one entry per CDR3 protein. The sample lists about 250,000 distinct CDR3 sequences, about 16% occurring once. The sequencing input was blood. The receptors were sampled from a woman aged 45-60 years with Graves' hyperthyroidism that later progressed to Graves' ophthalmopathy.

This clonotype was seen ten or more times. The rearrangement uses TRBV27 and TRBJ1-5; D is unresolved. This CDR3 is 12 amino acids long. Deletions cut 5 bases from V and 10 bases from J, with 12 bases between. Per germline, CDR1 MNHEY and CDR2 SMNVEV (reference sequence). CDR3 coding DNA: TGTGCCAGCAGTCCCTCGGGTGGACCCCAGCATTTT. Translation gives CASSPSGGPQHF.

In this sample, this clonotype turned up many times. CDR3 sequence: CSAPSRPTGEQYF. The CDR3 coding sequence is TGCAGTGCTCCCAGTAGACCCACGGGGGAGCAGTACTTC. The chain is built from TRBV20-1 and TRBJ2-7; D might be TRBD2 (5 bases). Trimming pared 5 bases from V and 7 bases from J, leaving 18 bases between. The CDR3 has 13 residues. Germline V gene sequence: CDR1 DFQATT, CDR2 SNEGSKA (reference sequence).

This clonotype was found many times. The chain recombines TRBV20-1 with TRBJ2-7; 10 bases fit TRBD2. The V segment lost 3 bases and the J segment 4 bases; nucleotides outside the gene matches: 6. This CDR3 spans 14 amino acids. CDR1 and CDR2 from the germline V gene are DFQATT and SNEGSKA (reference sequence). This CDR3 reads CSARSSGRGYEQYF. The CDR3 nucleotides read TGCAGTGCTAGGTCGAGCGGGAGGGGATACGAGCAGTACTTC.

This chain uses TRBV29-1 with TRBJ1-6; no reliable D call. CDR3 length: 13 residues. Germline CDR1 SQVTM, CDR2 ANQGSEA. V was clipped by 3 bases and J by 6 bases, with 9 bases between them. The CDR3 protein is CSVETSVNSPLHF. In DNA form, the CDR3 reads TGCAGCGTTGAGACGAGTGTTAATTCACCCCTCCACTTT.

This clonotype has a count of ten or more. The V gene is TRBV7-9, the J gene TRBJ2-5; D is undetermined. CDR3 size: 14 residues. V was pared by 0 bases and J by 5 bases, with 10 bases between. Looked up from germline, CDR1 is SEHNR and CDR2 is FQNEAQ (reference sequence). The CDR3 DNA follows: TGTGCCAGCAGCTTAGCGCCCAGAACCGAGACCCAGTACTTC. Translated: CASSLAPRTETQYF.

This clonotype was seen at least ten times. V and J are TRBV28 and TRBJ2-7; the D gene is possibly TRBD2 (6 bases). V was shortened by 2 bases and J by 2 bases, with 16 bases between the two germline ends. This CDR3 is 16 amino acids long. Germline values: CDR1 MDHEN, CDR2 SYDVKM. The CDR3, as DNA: TGTGCCAGCAGTTTACGGGGTGGGGAGGACACCTACGAGCAGTACTTC. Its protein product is CASSLRGGEDTYEQYF.

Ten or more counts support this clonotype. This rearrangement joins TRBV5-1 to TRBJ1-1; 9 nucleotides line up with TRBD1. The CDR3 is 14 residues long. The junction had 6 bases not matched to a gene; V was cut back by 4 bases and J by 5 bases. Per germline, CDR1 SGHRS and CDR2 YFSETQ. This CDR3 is CASSGQGSGTEAFF. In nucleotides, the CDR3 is TGCGCCAGCAGCGGACAGGGGTCCGGGACTGAAGCTTTCTTT.

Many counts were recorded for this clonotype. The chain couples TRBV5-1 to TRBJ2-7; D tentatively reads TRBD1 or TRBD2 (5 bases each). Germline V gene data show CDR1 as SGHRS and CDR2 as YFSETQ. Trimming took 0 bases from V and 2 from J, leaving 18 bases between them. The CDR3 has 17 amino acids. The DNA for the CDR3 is TGCGCCAGCAGCTTGGGAGTCCCCGGGACGGCCCCCTACGAGCAGTACTTC. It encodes CASSLGVPGTAPYEQYF.

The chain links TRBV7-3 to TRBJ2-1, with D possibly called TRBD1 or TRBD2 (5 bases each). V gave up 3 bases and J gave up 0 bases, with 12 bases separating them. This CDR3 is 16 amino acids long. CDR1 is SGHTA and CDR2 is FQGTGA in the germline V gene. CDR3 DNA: TGTGCCAGCAGCTTGACCGGGACCCGCTCCTACAATGAGCAGTTCTTC. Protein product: CASSLTGTRSYNEQFF.

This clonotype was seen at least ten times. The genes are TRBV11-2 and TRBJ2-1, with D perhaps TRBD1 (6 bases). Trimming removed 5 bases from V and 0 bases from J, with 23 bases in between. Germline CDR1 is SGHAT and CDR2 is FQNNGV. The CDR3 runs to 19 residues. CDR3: CASSPLRGTPAPSYNEQFF. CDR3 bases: TGTGCCAGCAGCCCCCTGAGGGGGACCCCGGCCCCCTCCTACAATGAGCAGTTCTTC.

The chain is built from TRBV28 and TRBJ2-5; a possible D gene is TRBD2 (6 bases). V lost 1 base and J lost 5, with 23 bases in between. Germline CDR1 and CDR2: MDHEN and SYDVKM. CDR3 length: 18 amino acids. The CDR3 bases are TGTGCCAGCAGTTTATCCGTCAAGAGAGGGACTGGGAATGAGACCCAGTACTTC. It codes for CASSLSVKRGTGNETQYF. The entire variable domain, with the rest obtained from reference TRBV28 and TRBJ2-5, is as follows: DVKVTQSSRYLVKRTGEKVFLECVQDMDHENMFWYRQDPGLGLRLIYFSYDVKMKEKGDIPEGYSVSREKKERFSLILESASTNQTSMYLCASSLSVKRGTGNETQYFGPGTRLLVL.

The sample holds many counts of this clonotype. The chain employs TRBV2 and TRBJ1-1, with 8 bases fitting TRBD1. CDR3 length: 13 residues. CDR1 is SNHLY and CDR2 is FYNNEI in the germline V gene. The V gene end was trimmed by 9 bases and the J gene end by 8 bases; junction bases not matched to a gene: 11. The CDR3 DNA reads TGTGCCAGGCCCCGGGACAGGCCCTCCGAAGCTTTCTTT. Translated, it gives CARPRDRPSEAFF.

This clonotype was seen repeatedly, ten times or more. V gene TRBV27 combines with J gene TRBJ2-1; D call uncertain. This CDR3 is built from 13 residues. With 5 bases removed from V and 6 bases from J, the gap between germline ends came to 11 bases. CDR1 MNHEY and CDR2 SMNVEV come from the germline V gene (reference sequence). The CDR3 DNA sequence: TGTGCCAGCAGTCCGATGGCCTTCAATGAGCAGTTCTTC. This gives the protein CASSPMAFNEQFF.

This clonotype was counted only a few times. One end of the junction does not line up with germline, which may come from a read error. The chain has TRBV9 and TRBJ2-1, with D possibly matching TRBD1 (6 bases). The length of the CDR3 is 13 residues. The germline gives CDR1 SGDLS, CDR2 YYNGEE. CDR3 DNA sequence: TGTGCCAGCTGCGTACAGGGCTACAATGAGCAATTCTTC. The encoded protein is CASCVQGYNEQFF.

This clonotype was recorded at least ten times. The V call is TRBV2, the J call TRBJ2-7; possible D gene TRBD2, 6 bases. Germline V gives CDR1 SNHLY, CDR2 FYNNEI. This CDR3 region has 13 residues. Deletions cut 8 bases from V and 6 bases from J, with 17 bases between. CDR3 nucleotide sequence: TGTGCCAGCCGCCGGGGGACGGCGGGCGAGCAGTACTTC. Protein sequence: CASRRGTAGEQYF.

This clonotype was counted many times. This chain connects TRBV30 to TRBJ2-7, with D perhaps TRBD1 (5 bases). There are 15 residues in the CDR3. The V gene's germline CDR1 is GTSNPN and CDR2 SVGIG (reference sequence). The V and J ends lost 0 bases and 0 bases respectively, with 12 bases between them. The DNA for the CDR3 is TGTGCCTGGAGTGTAAAGGGGCCTAGCTCCTACGAGCAGTACTTC. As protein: CAWSVKGPSSYEQYF. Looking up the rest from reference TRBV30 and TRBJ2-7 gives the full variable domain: SQTIHQWPATLVQPVGSPLSLECTVEGTSNPNLYWYRQAAGRGLQLLFYSVGIGQISSEVPQNLSASRPQDRQFILSSKKLLLSDSGFYLCAWSVKGPSSYEQYFGPGTRLTVT.

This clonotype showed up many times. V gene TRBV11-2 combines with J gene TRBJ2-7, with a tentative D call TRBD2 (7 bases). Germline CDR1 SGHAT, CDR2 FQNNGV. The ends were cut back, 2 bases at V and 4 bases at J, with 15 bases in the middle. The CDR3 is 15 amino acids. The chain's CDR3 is CASSLRAGTGYEQYF. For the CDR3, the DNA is TGTGCCAGCAGCTTAAGAGCGGGAACAGGGTACGAGCAGTACTTC.

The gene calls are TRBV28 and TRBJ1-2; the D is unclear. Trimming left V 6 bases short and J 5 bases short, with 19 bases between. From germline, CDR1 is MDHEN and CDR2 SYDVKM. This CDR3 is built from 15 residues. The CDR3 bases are TGTGCCAGCAGGGGAAGTTTATTGGGCATTTATGGCTACACCTTC. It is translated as CASRGSLLGIYGYTF.

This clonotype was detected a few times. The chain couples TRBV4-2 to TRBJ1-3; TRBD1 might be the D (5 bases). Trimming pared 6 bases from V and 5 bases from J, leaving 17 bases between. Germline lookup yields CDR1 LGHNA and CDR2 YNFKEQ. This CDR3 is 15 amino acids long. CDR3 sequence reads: CASSPAAGARNTIYF. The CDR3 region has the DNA TGTGCCAGCAGTCCGGCTGCCGGGGCCCGAAACACCATATATTTT.

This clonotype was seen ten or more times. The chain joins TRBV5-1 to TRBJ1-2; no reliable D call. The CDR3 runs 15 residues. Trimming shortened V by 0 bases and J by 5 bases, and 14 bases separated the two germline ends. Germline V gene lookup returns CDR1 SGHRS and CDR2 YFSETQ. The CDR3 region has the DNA TGCGCCAGCAGCTTGGAGCCTTTTGGAGGTTATGGCTACACCTTC. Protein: CASSLEPFGGYGYTF.

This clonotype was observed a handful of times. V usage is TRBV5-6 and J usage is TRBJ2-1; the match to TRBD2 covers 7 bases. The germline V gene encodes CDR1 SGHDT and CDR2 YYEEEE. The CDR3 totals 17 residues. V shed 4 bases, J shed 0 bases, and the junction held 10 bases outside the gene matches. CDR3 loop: CASSRGTMTSSYNEQFF. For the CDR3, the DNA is TGTGCCAGCAGCCGCGGGACTATGACCAGCTCCTACAATGAGCAGTTCTTC.

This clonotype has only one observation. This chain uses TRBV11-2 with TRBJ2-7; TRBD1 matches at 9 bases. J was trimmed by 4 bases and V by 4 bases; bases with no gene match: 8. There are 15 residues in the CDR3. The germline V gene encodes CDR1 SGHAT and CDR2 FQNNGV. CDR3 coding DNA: TGTGCCAGCAGCTCGCTTACAGGGGGCTGGTACGAGCAGTACTTC. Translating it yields CASSSLTGGWYEQYF.

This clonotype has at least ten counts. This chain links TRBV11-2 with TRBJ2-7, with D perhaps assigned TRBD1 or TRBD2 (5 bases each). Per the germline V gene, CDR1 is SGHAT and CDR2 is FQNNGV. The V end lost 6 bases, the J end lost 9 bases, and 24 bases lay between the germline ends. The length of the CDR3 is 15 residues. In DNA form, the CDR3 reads TGTGCCAGCAGGCCCCTGAGGGACGCCAAGCCTGGGCAGTACTTC. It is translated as CASRPLRDAKPGQYF. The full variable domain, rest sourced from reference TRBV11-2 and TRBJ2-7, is EAGVAQSPRYKIIEKRQSVAFWCNPISGHATLYWYQQILGQGPKLLIQFQNNGVVDDSQLPKDRFSAERLKGVDSTLKIQPAKLEDSAVYLCASRPLRDAKPGQYFGPGTRLTVT.

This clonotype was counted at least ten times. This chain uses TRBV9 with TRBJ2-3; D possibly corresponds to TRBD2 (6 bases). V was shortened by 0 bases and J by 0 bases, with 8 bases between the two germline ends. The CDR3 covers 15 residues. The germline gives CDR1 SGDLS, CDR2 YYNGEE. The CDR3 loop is CASSVGGISTDTQYF. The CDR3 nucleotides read TGTGCCAGCAGCGTAGGCGGGATAAGCACAGATACGCAGTATTTT.

This chain's CDR3 is CADSGTSGYNEQFF. The DNA of the CDR3 is TGTGCGGATTCCGGGACTAGCGGCTACAATGAGCAGTTCTTC. The chain employs TRBV2 and TRBJ2-1; 11 positions agree with TRBD2. Germline CDR1 reads SNHLY; CDR2 reads FYNNEI. The CDR3 covers 14 residues.

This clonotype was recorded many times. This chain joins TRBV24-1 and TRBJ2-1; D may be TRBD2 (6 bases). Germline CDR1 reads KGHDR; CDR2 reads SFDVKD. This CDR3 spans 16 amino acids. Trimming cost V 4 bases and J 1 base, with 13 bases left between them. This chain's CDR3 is CATSDPLASSYNEQFF. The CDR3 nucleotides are TGTGCCACCAGTGACCCCCTAGCGAGTTCCTACAATGAGCAGTTCTTC.

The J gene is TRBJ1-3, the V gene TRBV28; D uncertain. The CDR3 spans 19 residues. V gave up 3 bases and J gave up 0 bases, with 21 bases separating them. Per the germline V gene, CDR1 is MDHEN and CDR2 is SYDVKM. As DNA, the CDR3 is TGTGCCAGCAGTTTTCCCCGTCACAATCCGGGGAACTCTGGAAACACCATATATTTT. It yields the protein CASSFPRHNPGNSGNTIYF. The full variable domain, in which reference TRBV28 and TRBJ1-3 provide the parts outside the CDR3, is DVKVTQSSRYLVKRTGEKVFLECVQDMDHENMFWYRQDPGLGLRLIYFSYDVKMKEKGDIPEGYSVSREKKERFSLILESASTNQTSMYLCASSFPRHNPGNSGNTIYFGEGSWLTVV.

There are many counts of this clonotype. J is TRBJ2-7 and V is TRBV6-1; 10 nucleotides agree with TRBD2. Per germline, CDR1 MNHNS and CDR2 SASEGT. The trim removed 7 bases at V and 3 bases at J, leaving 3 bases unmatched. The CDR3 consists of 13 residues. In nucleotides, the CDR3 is TGTGCCAGCACGGCTAGCGGGAGCTACGAGCAGTACTTC. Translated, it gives CASTASGSYEQYF.

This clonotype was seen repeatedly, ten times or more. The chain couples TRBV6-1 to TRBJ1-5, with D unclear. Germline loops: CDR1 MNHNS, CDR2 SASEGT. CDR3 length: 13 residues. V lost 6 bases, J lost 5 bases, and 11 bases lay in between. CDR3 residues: CASRRWDDQPQHF. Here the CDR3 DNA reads TGTGCCAGCAGACGGTGGGATGATCAGCCCCAGCATTTT.

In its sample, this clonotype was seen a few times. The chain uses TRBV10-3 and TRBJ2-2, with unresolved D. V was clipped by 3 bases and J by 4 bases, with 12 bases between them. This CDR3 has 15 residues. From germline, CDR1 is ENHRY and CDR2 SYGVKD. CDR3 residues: CAISDDSRFTGELFF. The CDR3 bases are TGTGCCATCAGTGATGATTCCCGGTTCACCGGGGAGCTGTTTTTT.

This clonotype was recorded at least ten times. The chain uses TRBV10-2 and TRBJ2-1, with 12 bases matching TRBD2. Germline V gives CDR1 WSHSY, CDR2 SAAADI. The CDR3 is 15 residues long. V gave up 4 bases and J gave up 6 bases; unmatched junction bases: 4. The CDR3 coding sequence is TGCGCCAGCAGTGTGGGACTAGCGGGTACCAATGAGCAGTTCTTC. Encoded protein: CASSVGLAGTNEQFF.

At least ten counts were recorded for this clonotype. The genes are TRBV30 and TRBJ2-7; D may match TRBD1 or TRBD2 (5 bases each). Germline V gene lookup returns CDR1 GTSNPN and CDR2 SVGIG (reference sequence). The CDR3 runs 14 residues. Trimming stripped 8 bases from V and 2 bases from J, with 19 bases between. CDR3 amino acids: CAGTFPNQAYEQYF. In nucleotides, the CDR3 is TGTGCCGGGACGTTCCCAAACCAAGCCTACGAGCAGTACTTC. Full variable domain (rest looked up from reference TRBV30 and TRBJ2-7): SQTIHQWPATLVQPVGSPLSLECTVEGTSNPNLYWYRQAAGRGLQLLFYSVGIGQISSEVPQNLSASRPQDRQFILSSKKLLLSDSGFYLCAGTFPNQAYEQYFGPGTRLTVT.